The 13 T cell receptor beta chains in this list originate from one sample, sequenced in a study of T cells after somatic rescue of genetic block. The table came from immunoSEQ multiplex PCR; TCRdb's copy has only in-frame clones and leaves some out. Here the sample spans about 72,000 clones, under 95% being singletons. Sequencing input: peripheral blood mononuclear cells (PBMCs). These receptors were collected from a man in his thirties or forties.

On this clone: Within the sample, other DNA sequences also encode this same CDR3. The chain couples TRBV28 to TRBJ2-3, with D perhaps TRBD1 (5 bases). The CDR3 totals 13 residues. V gave up 7 bases and J gave up 0 bases, with 8 bases separating them. CDR1 is MDHEN, CDR2 SYDVKM, per germline. CDR3: CASIGQSTDTQYF. The DNA for the CDR3 is TGTGCCAGCATTGGACAAAGCACAGATACGCAGTATTTT.

The V and J genes are TRBV15 and TRBJ1-4; no definite D call. Trimming stripped 3 bases from V and 7 bases from J, with 9 bases between. The germline V gene has CDR1 LNHNV and CDR2 YYDKDF (reference sequence). This CDR3 comprises 13 residues. CDR3 bases: TGTGCCACCAGCAGCCCTGGCGGTGAAAAACTGTTTTTT. Its translation is CATSSPGGEKLFF.

This sequence joins TRBV5-1 and TRBJ2-1, with D possibly being TRBD2 (6 bases). V was cut by 3 bases and J by 4 bases, with 17 bases left in between. Germline V CDR1 and CDR2: SGHRS, YFSETQ. The CDR3 consists of 16 residues. CDR3 region: CASSWDVAGRYNEQFF. The CDR3 nucleotides read TGCGCCAGCAGCTGGGATGTGGCGGGGCGTTACAATGAGCAGTTCTTC.

This clone was seen only once. This sequence joins TRBV2 and TRBJ2-5, with 7 nucleotides matching TRBD1. The CDR3 contains 15 residues. Germline CDR1 is SNHLY and CDR2 is FYNNEI. The V segment lost 4 bases and the J segment 3 bases; nucleotides outside the gene matches: 8. The CDR3 DNA follows: TGTGCCAGCAGTGTACAGGGGCGGTCGAAAGAGACCCAGTACTTC. Translated: CASSVQGRSKETQYF.

The rearrangement links TRBV28 to TRBJ2-1, with D hard to call. Deletions cut 11 bases from V and 5 bases from J, with 16 bases between. The CDR3 is made up of 13 amino acids. Germline V lookup: CDR1 MDHEN, CDR2 SYDVKM. CDR3: CAATAANDNEQFF. The CDR3, as DNA: TGTGCCGCCACAGCAGCGAACGACAATGAGCAGTTCTTC.

The CDR3 DNA sequence: TGTGCCAGCTCTCATGAACCGGGCCCCGAAAAACTGTTTTTT. Its protein product is CASSHEPGPEKLFF. The chain is built from TRBV18 and TRBJ1-4; D not resolved. CDR1 and CDR2 (germline): KGHSH, LQKENI. The CDR3 sequence is 14 residues long. Trimming shortened V by 6 bases and J by 8 bases, and 16 bases separated the two germline ends.

The gene calls are TRBV5-1 and TRBJ2-3; no definite D call. The CDR3 length is 14 residues. Trimming cost V 0 bases and J 0 bases, with 5 bases left between them. The V gene's germline CDR1 is SGHRS and CDR2 YFSETQ. CDR3 coding DNA: TGCGCCAGCAGCTTGGGTGCTAGCACAGATACGCAGTATTTT. Encoded protein: CASSLGASTDTQYF.

This rearrangement joins TRBV23-1 to TRBJ2-1; maybe TRBD1 (5 bases). TRBV23-1 qualifies as an ORF whose function is uncertain. The CDR3 extends over 17 amino acids. V lost 2 bases and J 0 bases, leaving 14 bases between the germline ends. The CDR3, as DNA: TGCGCCAGCAGTCAAGGCCAACAGGTATCCTCCTACAATGAGCAGTTCTTC. Its protein product is CASSQGQQVSSYNEQFF.

The chain has TRBV19 and TRBJ2-3; the D gene could be TRBD1 or TRBD2 (5 bases each). Germline V gene sequence: CDR1 LNHDA, CDR2 SQIVND (reference sequence). CDR3 size: 15 residues. V gave up 1 base and J gave up 4 bases, with 12 bases separating them. The CDR3 loop is CASSIGPGPADTQYF. CDR3 nucleotide sequence: TGTGCCAGTAGTATAGGGCCGGGGCCGGCAGATACGCAGTATTTT.

J is TRBJ1-3 and V is TRBV9, with D hard to call. This CDR3 comprises 14 residues. Trimming took off 3 bases at V and 5 bases at J, with 12 bases between the two ends. Germline lookup yields CDR1 SGDLS and CDR2 YYNGEE. CDR3 sequence: CASSELGIRNTIYF. DNA for the CDR3: TGTGCCAGCAGCGAACTCGGGATACGAAACACCATATATTTT.

The chain employs TRBV5-8 and TRBJ1-5, with TRBD1 matching 9 bases. Germline V lookup: CDR1 SGHTS, CDR2 YDEGEE. CDR3 length: 15 amino acids. Trimming took 3 bases from V and 4 from J; bases not matched to a gene: 5. This CDR3 reads CASSSGQGSNQPQHF. In DNA, the CDR3 is TGTGCCAGCAGCTCGGGACAGGGAAGTAATCAGCCCCAGCATTTT.

The CDR3 DNA is TGCGCCAGCAGTGAATGGGGGACTCCCTACGAGCAGTACTTC. It codes for CASSEWGTPYEQYF. This chain uses TRBV10-1 with TRBJ2-7, with a tentative D call TRBD2 (6 bases). V was trimmed by 3 bases and J by 2 bases, leaving 11 bases between them. The V gene's germline CDR1 is WNHNN and CDR2 SYGVQD (reference sequence). The CDR3 sequence is 14 residues long.

The chain uses TRBV6-5 and TRBJ2-7; D may be TRBD2 (6 bases). CDR3 length: 14 amino acids. Germline V gene data show CDR1 as MNHEY and CDR2 as SVGAGI. Trimming left V 8 bases short and J 0 bases short, with 14 bases between. CDR3 in amino acids: CASQVGGDSYEQYF. The CDR3, as DNA: TGTGCCAGCCAGGTCGGCGGGGACTCCTACGAGCAGTACTTC.